Listed below are T cell receptor beta chains from one sample, sequenced in a study of CD8 T cells in ankylosing spondylitis. Using its own MiXCR run on the 5' RACE reads, TCRdb lists one record per CDR3 protein. The table records under 150,000 distinct CDR3 sequences, roughly 18% of them present only once. Sequenced input: blood, either unsorted or a sorted T cell fraction (not recorded which). The receptors here all came from a male donor with ankylosing spondylitis. CDR3s include the opening cysteine and the closing phenylalanine or tryptophan. D genes are given only for firm matches. Not every row has a clone size; where given, it reads once, few, many or a size class.

j_call	d_call	clone_size	v_call	cdr3_nt	cdr3_aa
TRBJ1-5	.	.	TRBV3-1	TGTGCCAGCAGCGGACGCGGCGGGGGGGGCAATCAGCCCCAGCATTTT	CASSGRGGGGNQPQHF
TRBJ2-7	.	.	TRBV5-1	TGCGCCAGCAGCTATAACTCCTACGAGCAGTACTTC	CASSYNSYEQYF
TRBJ2-3	.	.	TRBV6-5	TGTGCCAGCAGTTACTCGCTGGTCAGGGGCACAGATACGCAGTATTTT	CASSYSLVRGTDTQYF
TRBJ2-1	.	few	TRBV27	TGTGCCAGCAGTTCCGCCAGCCCCCATGAGCAGTTCTTC	CASSSASPHEQFF
TRBJ2-7	TRBD1	.	TRBV15	TGTGCCACCAGCAGTCTCCATACAGGGACAGGGGGCTACGAGCAGTACTTC	CATSSLHTGTGGYEQYF
TRBJ1-2	TRBD1	.	TRBV5-1	TGCGCCAGCAGCGCGGGACAGGGGGCTAGTATCTATGGCTACACCTTC	CASSAGQGASIYGYTF
TRBJ2-3	.	few	TRBV11-2	TGTGCCAGCGAGACAGATACGCAGTATTTT	CASETDTQYF
TRBJ2-3	.	.	TRBV11-3	TGTGCCAGCAGCTTAGATGCTAAGGGCTTTAGCACAGATACGCAGTATTTT	CASSLDAKGFSTDTQYF
TRBJ1-4	.	.	TRBV6-1	TGTGCCAGCCGGCGGGTGGTGGGTGAAAAACTGTTTTTT	CASRRVVGEKLFF
TRBJ2-1	.	.	TRBV4-1	TGCGCCAGCAGCCATACCTCGGATGAGCAGTTCTTC	CASSHTSDEQFF
TRBJ2-3	TRBD2	.	TRBV9	TGTGCCAGCAGCGATTTAGCGGGGGGCTTTGGGACAGATACGCAGTATTTT	CASSDLAGGFGTDTQYF
TRBJ2-3	.	.	TRBV4-2	TGTGCCAGCAGCCAAGATTGGGCAGATACGCAGTATTTT	CASSQDWADTQYF
TRBJ2-1	TRBD2	.	TRBV27	TGTGCCAGCAGTTTGGGACGGGGGGGCTACAATGAGCAGTTCTTC	CASSLGRGGYNEQFF
TRBJ2-1	TRBD2	.	TRBV9	TGTGCCAGCAGCGCCCGCTGGGCGGGAGAGACCAATGAGCAGTTCTTC	CASSARWAGETNEQFF
TRBJ2-1	.	few	TRBV7-9	TGTGCCAGCAGTCCCACTAGCTTCAACTACAATGAGCAGTTCTTC	CASSPTSFNYNEQFF
TRBJ2-3	.	few	TRBV15	TGTGCCACCAGCAGAGACGGCGGCGGGGCCGAACTGTATTTT	CATSRDGGGAELYF
TRBJ2-7	.	.	TRBV3-1	TGTGCCAGCAGCCAAGATGACAGTTACGCCTACGAGCAGTACTTC	CASSQDDSYAYEQYF
TRBJ2-2	.	many	TRBV12-3/TRBV12-4	TGTGCCACCCGCACGAACACCGGGGAGCTGTTTTTT	CATRTNTGELFF
TRBJ2-1	.	few	TRBV27	TGTGCCAGCAGTTTAATGTCGGGAGTAAAGAATGAGCAGTTCTTC	CASSLMSGVKNEQFF
TRBJ2-1	.	few	TRBV18	TGTGCCAGCTCACCAACAATACAGGGCGATGAGCAGTTCTTC	CASSPTIQGDEQFF
TRBJ2-2	.	.	TRBV3-1	TGTGCCAGCAGCCAAGGAGGCGGGTTAGACCGTTCCGGGGAGTTGTTTTTT	CASSQGGGLDRSGELFF
TRBJ2-1	TRBD1	few	TRBV6-4	TGTGCCAGCAGTGACAACGGACAGGGATGGGCCAGTAAGAGCTCCTACAATGAGCAGTTCTTC	CASSDNGQGWASKSSYNEQFF
TRBJ2-2	.	.	TRBV18	TGTGCCAGCTCACCCCAAGACACAATCACCGGGGAGCTGTTTTTT	CASSPQDTITGELFF
TRBJ2-1	.	many	TRBV11-2	TGTGCCAGCAGCCACATGGACGGCGCGGTCGGCGATGAGCAGTTCTTC	CASSHMDGAVGDEQFF
TRBJ1-5	TRBD1	.	TRBV7-6	TGTGCCAGCAGCCCTACGGACAGGGGGAAAAGTCAGCCCCAGCATTTT	CASSPTDRGKSQPQHF
TRBJ2-4	TRBD1	many	TRBV10-3	TGTGCCATCAGTGACCGGGACAGGGACGGCATTCAGTACTTC	CAISDRDRDGIQYF
TRBJ2-1	.	.	TRBV6-5	TGTGCCAGCAGTTACGGCGGGGTGGGGTACAATGAGCAGTTCTTC	CASSYGGVGYNEQFF
TRBJ2-2	.	many	TRBV2	TGTGCCAGCGTCGGCGGGAAGGGCACCGGGGAGCTGTTTTTT	CASVGGKGTGELFF
TRBJ2-7	TRBD2	few	TRBV5-1	TGCGCCAGCAGCCACGGACTAGCGGGAGGTTCCTCCTACGAGCAGTACTTC	CASSHGLAGGSSYEQYF
TRBJ2-7	.	.	TRBV7-8	TGTGCCACCTCCCCCCAGCGAGGAGTAAACTACGAGCAGTACTTC	CATSPQRGVNYEQYF
TRBJ2-3	.	few	TRBV28	TGTGCCAGCAGTTTATTGGTGGATACGCAGTATTTT	CASSLLVDTQYF
TRBJ1-1	.	few	TRBV12-3/TRBV12-4	TGTGCCAGCAGTTTGGGAGGGACCTACACTGAAGCTTTCTTT	CASSLGGTYTEAFF
TRBJ2-1	.	many	TRBV5-1	TGCGCCAGCCGCGATAGCTCCTACAATGAGCAGTTCTTC	CASRDSSYNEQFF
TRBJ2-7	TRBD2	many	TRBV7-9	TGTGCCAGCAGCTCTACTAGCGGTAGAAGGCTGTACGAGCAGTACTTC	CASSSTSGRRLYEQYF
TRBJ1-2	.	many	TRBV4-3	TGCGCCAGCAGCCAAGTAACTATCGGGACGGAACTCTATGGCTACACCTTC	CASSQVTIGTELYGYTF
TRBJ1-1	.	.	TRBV6-5	TGTGCCAGCAGTTACCCGAGTGGTAACACTGAAGCTTTCTTT	CASSYPSGNTEAFF
TRBJ2-7	TRBD2	.	TRBV7-8	TGTGCCAGCAGCTTATTAACTAGCGGGAGGTCCGAGCAGTACTTC	CASSLLTSGRSEQYF
TRBJ2-1	.	.	TRBV27	TGTGCCAGCAGTTCCCGGACAATCTTTGGTGAGCAGTTCTTC	CASSSRTIFGEQFF
TRBJ1-1	TRBD1	.	TRBV12-3/TRBV12-4	TGTGCCAGCAGTGGGGGTAGGGGGCTCACTGAAGCTTTCTTT	CASSGGRGLTEAFF
TRBJ1-1	.	few	TRBV5-5	TGTGCCAGCAGGGGGGAGCCGGGTCTATCCACTGAAGCTTTCTTT	CASRGEPGLSTEAFF
TRBJ2-5	TRBD2	few	TRBV4-1	TGCGCCAGCAGCCAGTACGGACTAGCTTTGCAAGAGACCCAGTACTTC	CASSQYGLALQETQYF
TRBJ2-2	.	.	TRBV12-3/TRBV12-4	TGTGCCAGCAGACTCACCGGGGAGCTGTTTTTT	CASRLTGELFF
TRBJ2-4	TRBD2	.	TRBV9	TGTGCCAGCAGCATTAGCGGGCTTCAGAAAAACATTCAGTACTTC	CASSISGLQKNIQYF
TRBJ1-5	.	.	TRBV27	TGTGCCAGTAACAGTGGGGTGAGCAATCAGCCCCAGCATTTT	CASNSGVSNQPQHF
TRBJ2-7	.	.	TRBV29-1	TGCAGCGTTGAGGGCCATAGGAGAAGAGAGCAGTACTTC	CSVEGHRRREQYF
TRBJ2-2	TRBD2	.	TRBV2	TGTGCCAGCAGTGAAGCTCTAGCGGGAGGGGCCGGGGAGCTGTTTTTT	CASSEALAGGAGELFF
TRBJ2-5	TRBD1	.	TRBV6-6	TGTGCCAGCAGAGAGGACAGGCAAGAGACCCAGTACTTC	CASREDRQETQYF
TRBJ2-2	TRBD2	.	TRBV4-2	TGTGCCAGCAGCCAAGAAATTAGCGGGAGTACCACCGGGGAGCTGTTTTTT	CASSQEISGSTTGELFF
TRBJ2-3	.	few	TRBV7-6	TGTGCCAGCAGCTTAGCTCCAGCGGTCACAGATACGCAGTATTTT	CASSLAPAVTDTQYF
TRBJ2-1	.	many	TRBV5-1	TGCGCCAGCAGCTCGGACAGACCGGGATACAATGAGCAGTTCTTC	CASSSDRPGYNEQFF